Following are 27 T cell receptor beta chains from one sample sequenced in a study of blood T cell repertoires in COVID-19. TCRdb's copy holds only in-frame clones and misses some; the assay was immunoSEQ multiplex PCR. Of over 150,000 clones detected, 84% appear once; the ten largest clones hold less than 15%. The sequencing sample was made of peripheral blood. Receptor source: a human donor in a cohort sampled during active COVID-19.

The chain is built from TRBV28 and TRBJ1-2, with a possible D match to TRBD1 (6 bases). The CDR3 length is 14 residues. V lost 5 bases and J 4 bases, leaving 14 bases between the germline ends. Germline-derived CDR1 and CDR2 are MDHEN and SYDVKM. CDR3 nucleotides: TGTGCCAGCAGTCAATCGACAGGTTCCTATGGCTACACCTTC. It encodes CASSQSTGSYGYTF.

The chain recombines TRBV2 with TRBJ2-7; a weak D match, TRBD2 (6 bases). Germline V gene sequence: CDR1 SNHLY, CDR2 FYNNEI. The CDR3 covers 16 residues. V lost 7 bases and J 2 bases, leaving 21 bases between the germline ends. The CDR3 DNA follows: TGTGCCAGCAAAGGCGGGATGTTAGGCTCTACCTACGAGCAGTACTTC. It encodes CASKGGMLGSTYEQYF. Drawing the rest from reference TRBV2 and TRBJ2-7, the complete variable domain is EPEVTQTPSHQVTQMGQEVILRCVPISNHLYFYWYRQILGQKVEFLVSFYNNEISEKSEIFDDQFSVERPDGSNFTLKIRSTKLEDSAMYFCASKGGMLGSTYEQYFGPGTRLTVT.

V gene TRBV7-7 combines with J gene TRBJ2-4, with TRBD1 matching 7 bases. The germline V gene encodes CDR1 SSHAT and CDR2 FNYEAQ (reference sequence). V lost 5 bases and J lost 5; bases outside the gene matches: 12. This CDR3 has 16 amino acids. CDR3 amino acids: CASSRQRYGTENIQYF. CDR3 DNA sequence: TGTGCCAGCAGCCGACAGAGATATGGGACAGAAAACATTCAGTACTTC.

The chain has TRBV30 and TRBJ1-1, with TRBD1 identical over 7 bases. CDR1 is GTSNPN, CDR2 SVGIG, per germline (reference sequence). The V and J ends lost 1 base and 1 base, in that order; junction bases with no gene match: 3. The CDR3 has 14 residues. CDR3 region: CAWSGRQGNTEAFF. The CDR3 nucleotides read TGTGCCTGGAGTGGGCGACAGGGGAACACTGAAGCTTTCTTT.

The V gene is TRBV28, the J gene TRBJ1-1, with 7 bases that match TRBD1. CDR1 MDHEN and CDR2 SYDVKM come from the germline V gene. The trim removed 5 bases at V and 5 bases at J, leaving 11 bases unmatched. This CDR3 contains 15 residues. The CDR3 nucleotides are TGTGCCAGCAGTGACCCCAGGGGGATTTGGACTGAAGCTTTCTTT. This gives the protein CASSDPRGIWTEAFF.

The chain has TRBV19 and TRBJ2-7, with TRBD1 matching over 9 bases. The CDR3 has 15 amino acids. Germline lookup yields CDR1 LNHDA and CDR2 SQIVND (reference sequence). V lost 3 bases to trimming and J lost 2 bases; unmatched junction nucleotides: 5. In DNA, the CDR3 is TGTGCCAGTAGTATTCCGGGACAGGGACCCTACGAGCAGTACTTC. Protein: CASSIPGQGPYEQYF.

This clone has only a few counts. This chain links TRBV30 with TRBJ1-1; the D gene is possibly TRBD1 (5 bases). Trimming removed 0 bases at V and 4 bases at J, with 15 bases between. Germline V gives CDR1 GTSNPN, CDR2 SVGIG (reference sequence). CDR3 length equals 15 residues. The CDR3 sequence: CAWSVAWGGGTEAFF. The CDR3 nucleotides read TGTGCCTGGAGTGTAGCTTGGGGGGGAGGCACTGAAGCTTTCTTT. The variable domain in full, completed from reference TRBV30 and TRBJ1-1, reads SQTIHQWPATLVQPVGSPLSLECTVEGTSNPNLYWYRQAAGRGLQLLFYSVGIGQISSEVPQNLSASRPQDRQFILSSKKLLLSDSGFYLCAWSVAWGGGTEAFFGQGTRLTVV.

The genes are TRBV28 and TRBJ1-1; a possible D gene is TRBD1 (6 bases). This CDR3 region has 13 residues. Germline V CDR1 and CDR2: MDHEN, SYDVKM. Between the trimmed V and J ends, which lost 5 bases and 7 bases, there was a span of 14 bases. The CDR3 sequence is CASSPGTRLEAFF. CDR3 nucleotide sequence: TGTGCCAGCAGTCCCGGGACAAGACTTGAAGCTTTCTTT.

The chain recombines TRBV30 with TRBJ1-1; weak D call: TRBD1 (6 bases). Germline values: CDR1 GTSNPN, CDR2 SVGIG (reference sequence). Trimming took off 3 bases at V and 8 bases at J, with 16 bases between the two ends. The CDR3 loop spans 13 amino acids. The CDR3 DNA reads as TGTGCCTGGAGCCTGGGACAACCGACGGAAGCTTTCTTT. Translating gives CAWSLGQPTEAFF.

In this sample, this clone turned up once. The chain recombines TRBV19 with TRBJ1-5, with 11 bases identical to TRBD1. V trimming: 6 bases; J trimming: 4 bases; junction bases outside the gene matches: 14. In germline, CDR1 is LNHDA, CDR2 SQIVND (reference sequence). The length of the CDR3 is 18 residues. Here the CDR3 reads CASRNRDRGFLRNQPQHF. As DNA, the CDR3 is TGTGCCAGTAGAAACCGGGACAGGGGGTTCTTGCGGAATCAGCCCCAGCATTTT.

This clone showed up just a few times. The chain employs TRBV18 and TRBJ2-1; the match to TRBD2 covers 8 bases. The J segment lost 9 bases and the V segment lost 6 bases, leaving 10 bases of the junction unmatched. The CDR3 consists of 14 residues. Germline CDR1 reads KGHSH; CDR2 reads LQKENI. This CDR3 reads CASSTGAGEAEQFF. In DNA form, the CDR3 reads TGTGCCAGCTCCACTGGAGCGGGAGAAGCTGAGCAGTTCTTC.

The rearrangement links TRBV19 to TRBJ2-3; weak D call: TRBD1 (6 bases). Trimming took off 6 bases at V and 0 bases at J, with 7 bases between the two ends. CDR1 and CDR2 from the germline V gene are LNHDA and SQIVND (reference sequence). The CDR3 totals 13 residues. CDR3 coding DNA: TGTGCCAGTAGGGACAGTAGCACAGATACGCAGTATTTT. Its protein is CASRDSSTDTQYF.

This rearrangement joins TRBV18 to TRBJ2-1; D unclear. Germline V gene sequence: CDR1 KGHSH, CDR2 LQKENI. CDR3 length equals 13 residues. V lost 4 bases and J 4 bases, leaving 8 bases between the germline ends. The CDR3 DNA follows: TGTGCCAGCTCACTTTTTCAGTACAATGAGCAGTTCTTC. Translating it yields CASSLFQYNEQFF.

The V gene is TRBV28, the J gene TRBJ2-7; D not certain. CDR1 is MDHEN, CDR2 SYDVKM, per germline. V was trimmed by 3 bases and J by 4 bases, leaving 7 bases between them. The length of the CDR3 is 12 residues. The CDR3 DNA reads as TGTGCCAGCAGTTTTGGGCAATACGAGCAGTACTTC. This translates into CASSFGQYEQYF.

The J gene is TRBJ2-1, the V gene TRBV5-4; TRBD2 agrees at 14 bases. The CDR3 extends over 17 amino acids. Germline V CDR1 and CDR2: SGHNT, YYREEE (reference sequence). V shed 4 bases, J shed 5 bases, and the junction held 8 bases outside the gene matches. The DNA of the CDR3 is TGTGCCAGCAGCAAGAGACTAGCGGGAGGGTTACACAATGAGCAGTTCTTC. Its protein product is CASSKRLAGGLHNEQFF.

This chain links TRBV4-2 with TRBJ1-1, with D maybe TRBD1 (6 bases). CDR1 and CDR2 (germline): LGHNA, YNFKEQ. Trimming left V 2 bases short and J 0 bases short, with 16 bases between. The CDR3 runs 17 residues. The DNA of the CDR3 is TGTGCCAGCAGCCAACGGTATCAGGGGACCTTGAACACTGAAGCTTTCTTT. As protein: CASSQRYQGTLNTEAFF.

This clone showed up just a few times. The chain links TRBV19 to TRBJ2-5, with 8 bases that match TRBD1. This CDR3 has 15 amino acids. Germline V CDR1 and CDR2: LNHDA, SQIVND (reference sequence). The J segment lost 4 bases and the V segment lost 1 base, leaving 5 bases of the junction unmatched. The CDR3 protein is CASSIGGQGRETQYF. DNA for the CDR3: TGTGCCAGTAGTATAGGAGGACAGGGAAGAGAGACCCAGTACTTC.

The gene calls are TRBV5-4 and TRBJ2-7, with D possibly being TRBD2 (5 bases). The V and J ends lost 4 bases and 2 bases respectively, with 13 bases between them. Germline V lookup: CDR1 SGHNT, CDR2 YYREEE (reference sequence). This CDR3 is 14 amino acids long. CDR3 protein: CASSPSGPPYEQYF. The CDR3 DNA follows: TGTGCCAGCAGCCCCAGCGGCCCGCCCTACGAGCAGTACTTC.

The chain recombines TRBV2 with TRBJ2-7, with 8 bases lining up with TRBD1. The CDR3 is made up of 14 amino acids. V gave up 8 bases and J gave up 2 bases; unmatched junction bases: 8. CDR1 and CDR2 (germline): SNHLY, FYNNEI. Here the CDR3 reads CASLRTGSPYEQYF. The DNA of the CDR3 is TGTGCCAGCCTCCGGACAGGGAGCCCCTACGAGCAGTACTTC.

DNA for the CDR3: TGCGCCAGCAGCCAGGGAAGGAGAAACACTGAAGCTTTCTTT. Amino acids: CASSQGRRNTEAFF. This chain links TRBV5-1 with TRBJ1-1, with D possibly being TRBD1 (5 bases). The germline V gene encodes CDR1 SGHRS and CDR2 YFSETQ. Trimming took off 4 bases at V and 2 bases at J, with 12 bases between the two ends. The CDR3 has 14 amino acids.

The chain is built from TRBV30 and TRBJ2-7; the match to TRBD1 covers 8 bases. The J segment lost 4 bases and the V segment lost 5 bases, leaving 4 bases of the junction unmatched. Germline V lookup: CDR1 GTSNPN, CDR2 SVGIG (reference sequence). This CDR3 region has 12 residues. The chain's CDR3 is CAWGQGGYEQYF. The CDR3 DNA sequence: TGTGCCTGGGGACAGGGTGGGTACGAGCAGTACTTC.

The rearrangement joins TRBV6-2 or TRBV6-3 to TRBJ1-6, with 7 bases matching TRBD1. V was pared by 6 bases and J by 8 bases, with 7 bases of the junction left unmatched. The CDR3 is made up of 14 amino acids. Germline lookup yields CDR1 MNHEY and CDR2 SVGEGT. This chain's CDR3 is CASSTDRAYSPLHF. In DNA form, the CDR3 reads TGTGCCAGCAGCACCGACAGGGCGTATTCACCCCTCCACTTT.

The J gene is TRBJ2-1, the V gene TRBV7-9, with D perhaps TRBD2 (6 bases). Germline V CDR1 and CDR2: SEHNR, FQNEAQ (reference sequence). With 5 bases removed from V and 3 bases from J, the gap between germline ends came to 14 bases. This CDR3 contains 15 residues. CDR3 in amino acids: CASSPSTGVYNEQFF. CDR3 DNA sequence: TGTGCCAGCAGCCCATCGACGGGGGTCTACAATGAGCAGTTCTTC. The whole variable domain, remainder taken from reference TRBV7-9 and TRBJ2-1, is DTGVSQNPRHKITKRGQNVTFRCDPISEHNRLYWYRQTLGQGPEFLTYFQNEAQLEKSRLLSDRFSAERPKGSFSTLEIQRTEQGDSAMYLCASSPSTGVYNEQFFGPGTRLTVL.

The chain recombines TRBV19 with TRBJ2-1, with D perhaps TRBD2 (5 bases). V was clipped by 3 bases and J by 7 bases, with 10 bases between them. This CDR3 has 13 amino acids. Germline assignment: CDR1 LNHDA and CDR2 SQIVND (reference sequence). The CDR3, as DNA: TGTGCCAGTAGTATCCAGACGGGAAATGAGCAGTTCTTC. Translation: CASSIQTGNEQFF.

The gene calls are TRBV19 and TRBJ1-5; no clear D gene. The ends were cut back, 3 bases at V and 5 bases at J, with 14 bases in the middle. This CDR3 region has 15 residues. The germline CDR1 and CDR2 sequences are LNHDA and SQIVND (reference sequence). The CDR3 DNA sequence: TGTGCCAGTAGTATTCTACTTCCCTTCTATCAGCCCCAGCATTTT. Translated, it gives CASSILLPFYQPQHF.

The chain combines TRBV4-1 with TRBJ2-1, with 13 positions matching TRBD2. Unmatched junction bases numbered 7, after V lost 4 bases and J lost 1 base. The CDR3 is 18 residues long. Germline CDR1 and CDR2: MGHRA and YSYEKL. The CDR3 region is CASSLTSGRAGSYNEQFF. CDR3 bases: TGCGCCAGCAGCCTTACTAGCGGGAGGGCCGGTTCCTACAATGAGCAGTTCTTC.

The CDR3 DNA follows: TGTGCCAGCAGTTCTCCACGGACAATACAGTTCTTC. Protein: CASSSPRTIQFF. V gene TRBV27 combines with J gene TRBJ2-1; maybe TRBD1 (5 bases). Looked up from germline, CDR1 is MNHEY and CDR2 is SMNVEV (reference sequence). This CDR3 comprises 12 residues. V was pared by 4 bases and J by 13 bases, with 14 bases between.